The 22 T cell receptor beta chains given below trace back to one sample, sequenced in a study of T-cell memory formation after mild COVID-19. A single record per CDR3 protein comes from TCRdb applying MiXCR to the 5' RACE reads. The sample lists 580,000 or so distinct CDR3 sequences; 15% to 20% were seen once. The sequenced sample consisted of PBMCs or a T cell subset sorted from them (not recorded which). The receptor source for this set is an adult woman who had mild COVID-19 (a few samples of this study predate the infection). Cell type and time point are not known.

The table lists this clonotype with a few counts. The V call is TRBV30, the J call TRBJ2-2; 12 bases fit TRBD2. The CDR3 totals 19 residues. V trimming: 2 bases; J trimming: 5 bases; junction bases outside the gene matches: 15. Germline V gives CDR1 GTSNPN, CDR2 SVGIG (reference sequence). CDR3 in amino acids: CAWSSRLAGGYAGTGELFF. CDR3 bases: TGTGCCTGGAGTTCTCGGCTAGCGGGAGGGTATGCTGGGACCGGGGAGCTGTTTTTT.

The sample holds a few counts of this clonotype. The J gene is TRBJ2-7, the V gene TRBV4-3; the match to TRBD2 covers 13 bases. From germline, CDR1 is LGHNA and CDR2 YSLEER. This CDR3 is 17 amino acids long. Trimming at V came to 5 bases and at J to 5 bases, leaving 12 bases not matched to a gene. The CDR3 protein is CASSRELRTSGSNEQYF. For the CDR3, the DNA is TGCGCCAGCAGCAGAGAGCTACGGACTAGCGGGAGTAACGAGCAGTACTTC.

This clonotype was observed a handful of times. This chain connects TRBV9 to TRBJ1-4; D ambiguous. Germline CDR1 SGDLS, CDR2 YYNGEE. The CDR3 spans 14 residues. The V gene lost 1 base and the J gene lost 4 bases, with 8 bases spanning the gap. For the CDR3, the DNA is TGTGCCAGCAGCGTAAGCGGGGTTAATGAAAAACTGTTTTTT. It encodes CASSVSGVNEKLFF.

CDR3 DNA sequence: TGTGCCAGTAGTATTGGGGGGGTTCCCAGGGAGACCCAGTACTTC. Translated: CASSIGGVPRETQYF. The rearrangement joins TRBV19 to TRBJ2-5; 7 bases are a match to TRBD2. Germline V lookup: CDR1 LNHDA, CDR2 SQIVND (reference sequence). The length of the CDR3 is 15 residues. J was trimmed by 5 bases and V by 3 bases; bases with no gene match: 9. Together with reference TRBV19 and TRBJ2-5, the CDR3 gives the full variable domain: DGGITQSPKYLFRKEGQNVTLSCEQNLNHDAMYWYRQDPGQGLRLIYYSQIVNDFQKGDIAEGYSVSREKKESFPLTVTSAQKNPTAFYLCASSIGGVPRETQYFGPGTRLLVL.

This clonotype was seen a handful of times. The rearrangement uses TRBV7-2 and TRBJ2-7; 7 nucleotides match TRBD2. V lost 1 base to trimming and J lost 4 bases; unmatched junction nucleotides: 7. Germline lookup yields CDR1 SGHTA and CDR2 FQGNSA. The CDR3 is 15 amino acids. CDR3 protein: CASSLDISGPYEQYF. CDR3 sequence (DNA): TGTGCCAGCAGCTTAGATATTAGCGGGCCATACGAGCAGTACTTC.

In this sample, this clonotype turned up many times. The chain combines TRBV7-9 with TRBJ2-5, with 10 bases that match TRBD2. This CDR3 has 16 residues. Looked up from germline, CDR1 is SEHNR and CDR2 is FQNEAQ (reference sequence). The junction had 5 bases not matched to a gene; V was cut back by 4 bases and J by 0 bases. CDR3 DNA sequence: TGTGCCAGCAGCTCGGCGACTAGCGGGTACCAAGAGACCCAGTACTTC. Its translation is CASSSATSGYQETQYF.

The chain uses TRBV29-1 and TRBJ1-6; perhaps TRBD1 as D (5 bases). Trimming shortened V by 5 bases and J by 7 bases, and 9 bases separated the two germline ends. From germline, CDR1 is SQVTM and CDR2 ANQGSEA. The CDR3 has 12 residues. CDR3 region: CSVRKGNSPLHF. The CDR3 bases are TGCAGCGTTCGGAAGGGGAATTCACCCCTCCACTTT.

Here the CDR3 DNA reads TGTGCCAGTAGTATAGTAACTAGCGGGAGCGATCAGTACTTC. Amino acids: CASSIVTSGSDQYF. This sequence joins TRBV19 and TRBJ2-4, with 11 bases identical to TRBD2. V gave up 1 base and J gave up 12 bases; unmatched junction bases: 5. The CDR3 extends over 14 amino acids. Germline CDR1 is LNHDA and CDR2 is SQIVND (reference sequence).

V gene TRBV15 combines with J gene TRBJ1-2; D uncertain. Germline values: CDR1 LNHNV, CDR2 YYDKDF (reference sequence). The CDR3 totals 13 residues. The V end lost 0 bases, the J end lost 5 bases, and 7 bases lay between the germline ends. This chain's CDR3 is CATSRDLQYGYTF. CDR3 in DNA: TGTGCCACCAGCAGAGATTTACAGTATGGCTACACCTTC.

This clonotype was detected a few times. The chain couples TRBV29-1 to TRBJ2-3; TRBD2 agrees at 9 bases. The germline gives CDR1 SQVTM, CDR2 ANQGSEA. The CDR3 length is 16 residues. The junction had 7 bases not matched to a gene; V was cut back by 3 bases and J by 0 bases. CDR3 coding DNA: TGCAGCGTTGATTCCCGACTAGCGGATAGCACAGATACGCAGTATTTT. This sequence encodes CSVDSRLADSTDTQYF.

A few counts support this clonotype. The CDR3 region is CASSYRRTGVANSPLHF. CDR3 coding DNA: TGTGCCAGCAGTTATCGGCGAACAGGGGTAGCTAATTCACCCCTCCACTTT. J is TRBJ1-6 and V is TRBV12-3 or TRBV12-4; 7 bases map to TRBD1. The V segment lost 4 bases and the J segment 6 bases; nucleotides outside the gene matches: 12. The CDR3 is 17 residues long.

The gene calls are TRBV7-9 and TRBJ2-5; D is uncertain. V dropped 1 base and J dropped 1 base, with 7 bases sitting between them. CDR3 length: 14 amino acids. Germline V gives CDR1 SEHNR, CDR2 FQNEAQ (reference sequence). The CDR3 sequence: CASSLVAPQETQYF. The CDR3 DNA reads TGTGCCAGCAGCTTAGTGGCGCCCCAAGAGACCCAGTACTTC.

V is TRBV15 and J is TRBJ1-5; D is uncertain. Trimming took off 0 bases at V and 6 bases at J, with 12 bases between the two ends. This CDR3 contains 15 residues. Looked up from germline, CDR1 is LNHNV and CDR2 is YYDKDF (reference sequence). This CDR3 reads CATSRDLGSGQPQHF. The CDR3 nucleotides are TGTGCCACCAGCAGAGATTTGGGGTCCGGTCAGCCCCAGCATTTT.

The chain carries TRBV18 and TRBJ1-1, with a tentative D call TRBD1 (6 bases). Germline-derived CDR1 and CDR2 are KGHSH and LQKENI. The CDR3 has 12 residues. Trimming took off 2 bases at V and 8 bases at J, with 9 bases between the two ends. In DNA form, the CDR3 reads TGTGCCAGCTCACCATGGACAGACGAAGCTTTCTTT. Encoded protein: CASSPWTDEAFF.

The CDR3 region is CATSDPKPAGDLYNEQFF. CDR3 in DNA: TGTGCCACCAGTGATCCAAAACCCGCGGGAGATCTATACAATGAGCAGTTCTTC. The chain employs TRBV24-1 and TRBJ2-1; TRBD2 agrees at 7 bases. The CDR3 totals 18 residues. V trimming: 3 bases; J trimming: 4 bases; junction bases outside the gene matches: 14. Germline V gene sequence: CDR1 KGHDR, CDR2 SFDVKD.

In its sample, this clonotype was seen many times. V and J are TRBV7-6 and TRBJ2-1; D remains unclear. Germline CDR1 is SGHVS and CDR2 is FNYEAQ. The CDR3 is 11 residues long. Trimming took 5 bases from V and 9 from J, leaving 8 bases between them. CDR3 loop: CASSPGGEQFF. The CDR3 region has the DNA TGTGCCAGCAGCCCAGGTGGTGAGCAGTTCTTC.

This clonotype has only a few counts. This rearrangement joins TRBV28 to TRBJ2-7, with D possibly being TRBD2 (6 bases). In germline, CDR1 is MDHEN, CDR2 SYDVKM. The CDR3 is made up of 14 amino acids. The germline V and J ends were trimmed by 6 bases and 5 bases, with 17 bases remaining between them. The CDR3: CASRSPGLFDEQYF. CDR3 nucleotides: TGTGCCAGCAGATCCCCGGGACTTTTCGACGAGCAGTACTTC. The entire variable domain, with the rest obtained from reference TRBV28 and TRBJ2-7, is as follows: DVKVTQSSRYLVKRTGEKVFLECVQDMDHENMFWYRQDPGLGLRLIYFSYDVKMKEKGDIPEGYSVSREKKERFSLILESASTNQTSMYLCASRSPGLFDEQYFGPGTRLTVT.

This sequence joins TRBV20-1 and TRBJ2-7; TRBD2 agrees at 8 bases. Per germline, CDR1 DFQATT and CDR2 SNEGSKA (reference sequence). V shed 0 bases, J shed 9 bases, and the junction held 10 bases outside the gene matches. This CDR3 spans 14 amino acids. The CDR3, as DNA: TGCAGTGCTAGAGAACCTACCGGGACTAGTTGGCAGTACTTC. It is translated as CSAREPTGTSWQYF.

The V call is TRBV12-3 or TRBV12-4, the J call TRBJ1-1; the D is unclear. Deletions cut 7 bases from V and 3 bases from J, with 12 bases between. There are 13 residues in the CDR3. The CDR3 sequence is CASNWSWDTEAFF. The DNA of the CDR3 is TGTGCCAGCAACTGGAGTTGGGACACTGAAGCTTTCTTT.

This clonotype was detected a few times. The chain links TRBV12-3 or TRBV12-4 to TRBJ2-1; no firm D call. The V end was cut by 2 bases, the J end by 1 base, with 6 bases between. The CDR3 runs 14 residues. This CDR3 reads CASSLSESYNEQFF. The CDR3 nucleotides are TGTGCCAGCAGTTTATCCGAATCCTACAATGAGCAGTTCTTC.

The chain combines TRBV7-6 with TRBJ1-1; D not resolved. The CDR3 contains 14 residues. Trimming left V 5 bases short and J 3 bases short, with 13 bases between. Germline V gene sequence: CDR1 SGHVS, CDR2 FNYEAQ. The CDR3 spells CASSRDPGYTEAFF. CDR3 coding DNA: TGTGCCAGCAGCCGAGACCCAGGTTACACTGAAGCTTTCTTT.

This chain uses TRBV6-5 with TRBJ2-1; D is undetermined. V was shortened by 6 bases and J by 7 bases, with 13 bases between the two germline ends. Germline V gene lookup returns CDR1 MNHEY and CDR2 SVGAGI. The CDR3 length is 13 residues. CDR3 residues: CASSYQNSNEQFF. The CDR3 coding sequence is TGTGCCAGCAGCTATCAAAACAGTAATGAGCAGTTCTTC.